The T cell receptor (beta chain) described here comes from a study of blood T cell repertoires in COVID-19. Looking at the study overall: Italy, Spain and the United States were the sources of the convalescent and acute COVID-19 samples.

The method was immunoSEQ multiplex PCR; TCRdb's version includes in-frame clones alone and lacks a portion of them. The sample holds about 15,000 clones, around 88% seen once. CDR3 size: 17 residues. Germline values: CDR1 SGHRS, CDR2 YFSETQ. The V gene end was trimmed by 0 bases and the J gene end by 3 bases; junction bases not matched to a gene: 7. The receptor comes from a human donor with active COVID-19. The donor label of this sample is uncertain. The sample comprised peripheral blood. The chain combines TRBV5-1 with TRBJ1-3; 9 nucleotides align to TRBD1. The CDR3 sequence: CASSLERTGDLGNTIYF. CDR3 bases: TGCGCCAGCAGCTTGGAGAGGACAGGGGACCTTGGAAACACCATATATTTT.